This TCR beta chain was captured by sequencing in a study of CD8+CD57+ T cells in acquired aplastic anemia. The CDR3 is 14 residues long. V lost 3 bases and J 1 base, leaving 12 bases between the germline ends. Germline V gives CDR1 SQVTM, CDR2 ANQGSEA. TCR beta VDJ and CDR3 profiles were obtained from a genomic DNA template. TCRdb recomputed calls from the reads with MiXCR, one row per CDR3 protein. The repertoire holds 200,000 or so distinct CDR3 sequences, with roughly 60% as singletons. Sequencing was done on patients that had shown CD8+CD57+ cell expansion by flow cytometry. This clonotype has a handful of counts.

The origin of this receptor is a human donor with aplastic anemia. V and J are TRBV29-1 and TRBJ1-2, with D possibly being TRBD1 (5 bases). The sequencing sample was made of sorted CD4+, CD8+, or CD8+CD57+ T cells (not recorded which) from PBMCs. The CDR3 bases are TGCAGCGTTGATCGGGGGACCTTTAACTATGGCTACACCTTC. Translated, it gives CSVDRGTFNYGYTF.